This TCR beta chain was profiled in a study of blood T cell repertoires in COVID-19. Study information: In each case, the material was cDNA or gDNA derived from T cells, B-cell-depleted T cells, or PBMCs.

In assigning cohorts, the study relied on participant-reported clinical history. Recovered status in Cohort 3 required two negative PCRs, clearance, or symptom resolution. The germline gives CDR1 LGHNA, CDR2 YSLEER. This CDR3 is 20 amino acids long. J lost 0 bases, V lost 0 bases, and 10 bases had no gene match. TCRdb keeps only in-frame clones here, not all; method: immunoSEQ multiplex PCR. The sample yields about 300,000 clones, roughly 88% seen once. V and J are TRBV4-3 and TRBJ2-2; 10 bases are a match to TRBD2. This receptor was obtained from a man younger than 40 who had recovered from COVID-19. Material: PBMCs or T cells enriched from blood (not recorded which). The CDR3 protein is CASSQDLIGSGGSNTGELFF. CDR3 bases: TGCGCCAGCAGCCAAGATTTAATCGGTAGCGGGGGGTCGAACACCGGGGAGCTGTTTTTT.